The clone carrying this T cell receptor beta chain was recorded a few times. Its antigen is unidentified. Germline CDR1 reads SQVTM; CDR2 reads ANQGSEA. The V end lost 4 bases, the J end lost 8 bases, and 5 bases lay between the germline ends. The CDR3 is 9 residues long. The PCR ran on 60 Vbeta and 13 Jbeta primers. Method: immunoSEQ multiplex PCR; TCRdb's copy keeps in-frame clones and lacks some. This sample carries around 140,000 clones, 66% of them seen once, and the ten largest clones take 6.5%. The sample comes from a study of cytomegalovirus exposure and HLA in healthy donors. Whole-study findings and limits: Fewer N-insertions than the 666-donor mean were reportedly shown by an Asian-associated ancestry cluster in a later analysis.

The origin of this receptor is a woman in her sixties or seventies in good health and CMV-seronegative. The chain has TRBV29-1 and TRBJ1-2; D remains ambiguous. Sequencing used PBMCs. CDR3 bases: TGCAGCGTTGGGCAGGGCTACACCTTC. Translated, it gives CSVGQGYTF. The whole variable domain, remainder taken from reference TRBV29-1 and TRBJ1-2, is SAVISQKPSRDICQRGTSLTIQCQVDSQVTMMFWYRQQPGQSLTLIATANQGSEATYESGFVIDKFPISRPNLTFSTLTVSNMSPEDSSIYLCSVGQGYTFGSGTRLTVV.